Reported below is one TCR beta chain. The CDR3 spans 15 residues. V was pared by 4 bases and J by 4 bases, with 6 bases of the junction left unmatched. Germline V gene sequence: CDR1 MNHNY, CDR2 SVGAGI (reference sequence). Using immunoSEQ multiplex PCR, the repertoire was profiled, and TCRdb retains in-frame clones only, with some absent. The repertoire holds 470,000 or so clones, with 70% to 90% as singletons. This sample stems from a study of blood T cell repertoires in COVID-19. Across the whole study: PBMCs, B-cell-depleted T cells, or T cells provided the cDNA or gDNA that made up the material.

Sequenced input: PBMCs or T cells enriched from blood (not recorded which). This rearrangement joins TRBV6-6 to TRBJ2-7; 11 nucleotides match TRBD2. The receptor was isolated from a woman aged 18-29 years with acute COVID-19. CDR3 region: CASSLAGGVSYEQYF. The DNA of the CDR3 is TGTGCCAGCAGTTTAGCGGGGGGGGTGTCGTACGAGCAGTACTTC.